Sequencing of this T cell receptor (beta chain) was carried out in a study of human T cells and chemical hapten exposure. V was trimmed by 5 bases and J by 2 bases, leaving 11 bases between them. Per germline, CDR1 MNHEY and CDR2 SVGAGI. The CDR3 has 14 amino acids. Time point noted: patch test 3, about 24 weeks after DPC sensitization. Treatment described: therapeutic diphenylcyclopropenone sensitization with weekly scalp DPC. Non-pregnant alopecia patients aged 18 to 70, suitable for DPC therapy. The library gave individual cDNA molecules unique molecular identifiers. Using its own MiXCR run on the RACE reads, TCRdb lists one record per CDR3 protein. The sample records 95,000 to 150,000 distinct CDR3 sequences, roughly 10% being singletons. This clonotype was observed many times.

The sequences come from whole blood, collected in connection with sensitization to the hapten diphenylcyclopropenone (DPC). The genes are TRBV6-5 and TRBJ2-3; D might be TRBD2 (6 bases). The clonotype originates from a woman aged 45-65 years with alopecia areata. Some clones in this sample may be carry-over from other donors' samples. Here the CDR3 DNA reads TGTGCCAGCAGTAGGAGGGACCACACAGATACGCAGTATTTT. Translating gives CASSRRDHTDTQYF.